The clone carrying this TCR beta chain came up once. Antigen: not known. This record belongs to a study of CD8+CD57+ T cells in acquired aplastic anemia. As for the study in general: DNA recovered from sorted CD4+ and CD8+ cells had a mean of about 3 ug.

The template used for profiling TCR beta VDJ and CDR3 was genomic DNA. TCRdb ran MiXCR on the reads and lists one entry per CDR3 protein. The profile shows hundreds of thousands of distinct CDR3 sequences, roughly 53% of them singletons. V lost 6 bases to trimming and J lost 3 bases, with 14 bases between them. The CDR3 has 14 amino acids. Germline CDR1 LNHDA, CDR2 SQIVND (reference sequence). Study findings and constraints: Shared by patients and controls, 25 to 30 CD8+ CDR3s were abundant in patients.

All sequencing subjects had displayed CD8+CD57+ cell expansion on flow cytometry. Patients had not yet gotten any therapy when their blood was taken for sampling. What was sequenced was sorted CD4+, CD8+, or CD8+CD57+ T cells (not recorded which) from PBMCs. The clonotype originates from a human donor with aplastic anemia. V usage is TRBV19 and J usage is TRBJ1-2, with a weak D call TRBD1 (5 bases). The CDR3 loop reads CASSRDAGDYGYTF. The CDR3 DNA reads as TGTGCCAGTAGCAGGGACGCTGGGGACTATGGCTACACCTTC.